This passage covers 26 T cell receptor beta chains from one sample sequenced in a study of PD-L1 blockade in urothelial cancer. This table comes from immunoSEQ multiplex PCR, and its TCRdb copy is limited to in-frame clones, with some not included. The sample contains 85,000 to 100,000 clones, 85% to 95% of which appear only once. The starting material was PBMCs, obtained around atezolizumab (anti-PD-L1) treatment. Receptor source: a man between 60 and 75 years old with urothelial cancer.

The genes are TRBV7-9 and TRBJ2-7; D may be TRBD2 (5 bases). The CDR3 spans 13 residues. Germline V gene sequence: CDR1 SEHNR, CDR2 FQNEAQ (reference sequence). In DNA form, the CDR3 reads TGTGCATCCAGTATACGGGGTATCGACGAGCAGTACTTC. Its protein product is CASSIRGIDEQYF.

This chain joins TRBV28 and TRBJ1-1, with 12 bases aligning to TRBD1. The ends lost 10 bases at V and 8 bases at J; junction bases unmatched: 8. The CDR3 runs 13 residues. CDR1 is MDHEN and CDR2 is SYDVKM in the germline V gene. This CDR3 is CATDGTGGYEAFF. The CDR3 coding sequence is TGTGCCACCGACGGGACAGGGGGCTACGAAGCTTTCTTT.

The chain carries TRBV5-1 and TRBJ1-4; D call uncertain. V was pared by 0 bases and J by 2 bases, with 8 bases between. The CDR3 is made up of 15 amino acids. Per germline, CDR1 SGHRS and CDR2 YFSETQ. CDR3 sequence (DNA): TGCGCCAGCAGCTTGGTAGCAGCGACTAATGAAAAACTGTTTTTT. This sequence encodes CASSLVAATNEKLFF.

V gene TRBV7-3 combines with J gene TRBJ1-2; a possible D gene is TRBD1 (6 bases). This CDR3 has 15 residues. Looked up from germline, CDR1 is SGHTA and CDR2 is FQGTGA. With 5 bases removed from V and 5 bases from J, the gap between germline ends came to 18 bases. DNA of the CDR3: TGTGCCAGCAGCCAGCAGGGCAGGGGTTCTTATGGCTACACCTTC. Translated: CASSQQGRGSYGYTF.

DNA for the CDR3: TGTGCCAGCAGCTTACAGTGGGAGCTGTTTTTT. Its translation is CASSLQWELFF. The rearrangement uses TRBV7-2 and TRBJ2-2, with D uncertain. Germline CDR1 SGHTA, CDR2 FQGNSA. This CDR3 has 11 amino acids. The ends were cut back, 2 bases at V and 9 bases at J, with 4 bases in the middle.

The chain is built from TRBV5-1 and TRBJ2-3, with 7 bases fitting TRBD2. The germline gives CDR1 SGHRS, CDR2 YFSETQ. Trimming at V came to 1 base and at J to 0 bases, leaving 11 bases not matched to a gene. This CDR3 comprises 18 residues. The CDR3 is CASSLSGGRRPSTDTQYF. The CDR3, as DNA: TGCGCCAGCAGCTTGTCGGGGGGAAGGAGACCTAGCACAGATACGCAGTATTTT.

This clone appeared a single time. The chain combines TRBV30 with TRBJ2-1; D is unclear. Germline V gene lookup returns CDR1 GTSNPN and CDR2 SVGIG (reference sequence). CDR3 length: 14 amino acids. Between the trimmed V and J ends, which lost 2 bases and 3 bases, there was a span of 11 bases. The CDR3 here is CAWSWADIYNEQFF. CDR3 sequence (DNA): TGTGCCTGGAGTTGGGCTGATATCTACAATGAGCAGTTCTTC.

The genes are TRBV15 and TRBJ2-2; no definite D call. The V end was cut by 0 bases, the J end by 1 base, with 12 bases between. Germline assignment: CDR1 LNHNV and CDR2 YYDKDF (reference sequence). The CDR3 runs to 17 residues. The CDR3 loop reads CATSRDVVAGNTGELFF. DNA for the CDR3: TGTGCCACCAGCAGAGATGTCGTGGCAGGGAACACCGGGGAGCTGTTTTTT.

The V and J genes are TRBV5-1 and TRBJ2-7, with 12 bases lining up with TRBD1. Germline V gives CDR1 SGHRS, CDR2 YFSETQ. The junction had 1 base not matched to a gene; V was cut back by 3 bases and J by 0 bases. The CDR3 runs to 15 residues. The CDR3 nucleotides are TGCGCCAGCAGCTCGGGACAGGGGGCCTCCTACGAGCAGTACTTC. Its protein product is CASSSGQGASYEQYF. Complete variable domain (other parts from reference TRBV5-1 and TRBJ2-7): KAGVTQTPRYLIKTRGQQVTLSCSPISGHRSVSWYQQTPGQGLQFLFEYFSETQRNKGNFPGRFSGRQFSNSRSEMNVSTLELGDSALYLCASSSGQGASYEQYFGPGTRLTVT.

This clone was seen only once. The DNA of the CDR3 is TGTGCCAGCAGTCCGCAGGGTGTGGAGACCCAGTACTTC. Translated: CASSPQGVETQYF. This chain links TRBV28 with TRBJ2-5, with TRBD1 as a possible D gene (5 bases). CDR3 size: 13 residues. V shed 5 bases and J shed 5 bases, with 12 bases lying between them. Germline-derived CDR1 and CDR2 are MDHEN and SYDVKM.

This clone has only one observation. This sequence joins TRBV11-2 and TRBJ2-1, with D possibly being TRBD2 (5 bases). The germline gives CDR1 SGHAT, CDR2 FQNNGV. The V gene lost 5 bases and the J gene lost 5 bases, with 13 bases spanning the gap. The CDR3 loop spans 14 amino acids. The CDR3 coding sequence is TGTGCCAGCAGCCTGGTGTCGGGAAACAATGAGCAGTTCTTC. It yields the protein CASSLVSGNNEQFF.

This clone occurred a few times. The chain has TRBV25-1 and TRBJ1-2; maybe TRBD1 (5 bases). V lost 5 bases and J 7 bases, leaving 14 bases between the germline ends. Germline CDR1 is MGHDK and CDR2 is SYGVNS. The CDR3 spans 13 residues. The CDR3 loop reads CASSPGGGTGYTF. The CDR3 DNA reads TGTGCCAGCAGTCCAGGCGGAGGGACTGGCTACACCTTC.

The gene calls are TRBV9 and TRBJ2-3, with 11 bases aligning to TRBD2. The CDR3 spans 15 residues. Germline CDR1 is SGDLS and CDR2 is YYNGEE. V lost 3 bases and J lost 5; bases outside the gene matches: 5. This chain's CDR3 is CASSGRLAGKDTQYF. CDR3 DNA: TGTGCCAGCAGCGGACGACTAGCGGGGAAAGATACGCAGTATTTT.

The DNA of the CDR3 is TGCGCCAGCAGCACTGCGTTAGATCCCTACGAGCAGTACTTC. Translation gives CASSTALDPYEQYF. This chain joins TRBV5-1 and TRBJ2-7; D not resolved. The CDR3 is 14 residues long. The V end lost 4 bases, the J end lost 2 bases, and 13 bases lay between the germline ends. Germline V CDR1 and CDR2: SGHRS, YFSETQ.

The rearrangement uses TRBV5-6 and TRBJ1-4; 7 bases agree with TRBD1. Trimming took 3 bases from V and 6 from J; bases not matched to a gene: 5. The CDR3 has 14 residues. Germline V gene sequence: CDR1 SGHDT, CDR2 YYEEEE. CDR3 amino acids: CASSSLTGDEKLFF. The CDR3 DNA sequence: TGTGCCAGCAGCTCATTAACAGGGGATGAAAAACTGTTTTTT.

The rearrangement joins TRBV4-3 to TRBJ2-2; perhaps TRBD2 as D (5 bases). CDR1 LGHNA and CDR2 YSLEER come from the germline V gene. Trimming took off 1 base at V and 4 bases at J, with 10 bases between the two ends. The CDR3 length is 15 residues. This CDR3 is CASSQVAWGTGELFF. The CDR3 DNA reads as TGCGCCAGCAGCCAAGTAGCGTGGGGCACCGGGGAGCTGTTTTTT.

This clone has only a few counts. J is TRBJ2-7 and V is TRBV7-2; 7 positions agree with TRBD1. The CDR3 sequence is 15 residues long. V dropped 6 bases and J dropped 2; count of bases not matched to a gene: 10. Germline V CDR1 and CDR2: SGHTA, FQGNSA. CDR3 region: CASSLDRTRAYEQYF. CDR3 DNA: TGTGCCAGCAGTCTGGACAGGACGAGGGCCTACGAGCAGTACTTC.

In DNA form, the CDR3 reads TGTGCCAGCAGCCCTGGGACTGGCTACAATGAGCAGTTCTTC. The encoded protein is CASSPGTGYNEQFF. The chain combines TRBV9 with TRBJ2-1, with D possibly matching TRBD2 (6 bases). The germline CDR1 and CDR2 sequences are SGDLS and YYNGEE. The CDR3 consists of 14 residues. V gave up 4 bases and J gave up 3 bases, with 11 bases separating them.

To note about this clone: The limits of the CDR3 on the DNA are not certain, so only TCRdb's listed CDR3 is given. The CDR3 protein is CASSFAPGTSGGPRYF. V and J are TRBV5-8 and TRBJ2-5; the DNA was not used to check the table's D call, TRBD2. The CDR3 is 16 residues long, ends included. The germline CDR1 and CDR2 sequences are SGHTS and YDEGEE.

The sample holds a few counts of this clone. The genes are TRBV27 and TRBJ2-1; D may be TRBD1 (7 bases). Trimming removed 5 bases at V and 6 bases at J, with 20 bases between. CDR3 length: 16 amino acids. Germline loops: CDR1 MNHEY, CDR2 SMNVEV (reference sequence). In nucleotides, the CDR3 is TGTGCCAGCAGTCCATCGCGGGGACAGCCATCCAATGAGCAGTTCTTC. Translated: CASSPSRGQPSNEQFF.

The chain is built from TRBV29-1 and TRBJ2-2, with a weak D call TRBD2 (5 bases). With 4 bases removed from V and 1 base from J, the gap between germline ends came to 10 bases. Germline V CDR1 and CDR2: SQVTM, ANQGSEA. The CDR3 runs 14 residues. CDR3 amino acids: CSVVLAGNTGELFF. The CDR3 DNA reads TGCAGCGTTGTTCTAGCAGGGAACACCGGGGAGCTGTTTTTT.

The CDR3 is CASSRLQGDEQYF. CDR3 bases: TGCGCCAGCAGCAGACTACAGGGGGACGAGCAGTACTTC. V usage is TRBV5-1 and J usage is TRBJ2-7; 8 nucleotides line up with TRBD1. The CDR3 length is 13 residues. The germline V gene has CDR1 SGHRS and CDR2 YFSETQ. With V trimmed by 4 bases and J by 5 bases, 5 bases remained unmatched.

V usage is TRBV21-1 and J usage is TRBJ1-1; the table names TRBD1, a call not compared with the DNA. TRBV21-1 is a listed pseudogene. This CDR3 spans 16 amino acids. In DNA, the CDR3 is TGTGCCAGCGGACGACAGGGGCTCCATCCACACACTGAAGCTTTCTTT. This sequence encodes CASGRQGLHPHTEAFF.

This clone has a single count. This chain connects TRBV9 to TRBJ2-7, with unresolved D. Per germline, CDR1 SGDLS and CDR2 YYNGEE. CDR3 size: 14 residues. V lost 0 bases and J lost 2, with 9 bases in between. CDR3 loop: CASSVGILTYEQYF. The CDR3 DNA reads TGTGCCAGCAGCGTAGGAATACTAACCTACGAGCAGTACTTC. Full variable domain (outside the CDR3, taken from reference TRBV9 and TRBJ2-7): DSGVTQTPKHLITATGQRVTLRCSPRSGDLSVYWYQQSLDQGLQFLIQYYNGEERAKGNILERFSAQQFPDLHSELNLSSLELGDSALYFCASSVGILTYEQYFGPGTRLTVT.

The V call is TRBV28, the J call TRBJ1-3; D is uncertain. Germline CDR1 is MDHEN and CDR2 is SYDVKM. Trimming stripped 6 bases from V and 0 bases from J, with 3 bases between. The CDR3 covers 12 residues. The DNA for the CDR3 is TGTGCCAGCAGCTACTCTGGAAACACCATATATTTT. Translated: CASSYSGNTIYF. Full variable domain (outside the CDR3, taken from reference TRBV28 and TRBJ1-3): DVKVTQSSRYLVKRTGEKVFLECVQDMDHENMFWYRQDPGLGLRLIYFSYDVKMKEKGDIPEGYSVSREKKERFSLILESASTNQTSMYLCASSYSGNTIYFGEGSWLTVV.

The chain employs TRBV27 and TRBJ2-2; 9 bases are a match to TRBD2. The CDR3 loop spans 18 amino acids. Germline V gene sequence: CDR1 MNHEY, CDR2 SMNVEV (reference sequence). V lost 2 bases and J lost 1; bases outside the gene matches: 8. The CDR3 region is CASSLPTGRGGNTGELFF. The CDR3 DNA reads TGTGCCAGCAGTTTACCTACAGGGCGGGGGGGGAACACCGGGGAGCTGTTTTTT.